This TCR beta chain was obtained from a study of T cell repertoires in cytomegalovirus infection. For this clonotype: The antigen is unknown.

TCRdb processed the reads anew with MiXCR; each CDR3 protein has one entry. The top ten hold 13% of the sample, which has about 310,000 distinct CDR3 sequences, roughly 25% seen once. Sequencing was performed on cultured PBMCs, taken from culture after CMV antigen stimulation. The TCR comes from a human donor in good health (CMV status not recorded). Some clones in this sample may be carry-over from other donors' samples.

In DNA, the CDR3 is TGTGCCAGCGGGGGAATGAACTATGGCTACACCTTC. Translation gives CASGGMNYGYTF. The chain links TRBV7-9 to TRBJ1-2; maybe TRBD1 (5 bases). V dropped 8 bases and J dropped 2 bases, with 9 bases sitting between them. CDR3 length: 12 amino acids. Germline CDR1 and CDR2: SEHNR and FQNEAQ (reference sequence).